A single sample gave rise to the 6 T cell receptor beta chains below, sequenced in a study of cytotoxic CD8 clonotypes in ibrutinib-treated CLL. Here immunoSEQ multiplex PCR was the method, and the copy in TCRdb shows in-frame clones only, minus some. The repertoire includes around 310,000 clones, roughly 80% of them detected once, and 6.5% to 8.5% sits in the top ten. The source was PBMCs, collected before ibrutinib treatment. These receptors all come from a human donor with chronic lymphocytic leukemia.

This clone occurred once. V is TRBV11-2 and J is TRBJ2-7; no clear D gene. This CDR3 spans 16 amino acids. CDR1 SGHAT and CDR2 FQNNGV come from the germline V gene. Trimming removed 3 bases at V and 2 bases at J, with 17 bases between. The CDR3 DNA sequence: TGTGCCAGCAGCTTCACACTTGGGTATCTACCCTACGAGCAGTACTTC. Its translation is CASSFTLGYLPYEQYF.

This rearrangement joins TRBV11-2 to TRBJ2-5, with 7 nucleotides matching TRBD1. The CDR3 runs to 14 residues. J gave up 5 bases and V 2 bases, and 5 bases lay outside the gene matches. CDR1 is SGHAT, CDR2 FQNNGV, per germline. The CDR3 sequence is CASSLRTGGETQYF. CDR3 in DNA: TGTGCCAGCAGCTTAAGGACAGGCGGGGAGACCCAGTACTTC. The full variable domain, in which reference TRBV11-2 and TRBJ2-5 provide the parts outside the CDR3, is EAGVAQSPRYKIIEKRQSVAFWCNPISGHATLYWYQQILGQGPKLLIQFQNNGVVDDSQLPKDRFSAERLKGVDSTLKIQPAKLEDSAVYLCASSLRTGGETQYFGPGTRLLVL.

The CDR3 region is CATSRVSGPNEQFF. DNA of the CDR3: TGTGCCACCAGCAGAGTTAGCGGCCCCAATGAGCAGTTCTTC. This chain joins TRBV15 and TRBJ2-1; the D gene is possibly TRBD2 (6 bases). Trimming shortened V by 1 base and J by 6 bases, and 10 bases separated the two germline ends. The CDR3 runs to 14 residues. CDR1 LNHNV and CDR2 YYDKDF come from the germline V gene (reference sequence).

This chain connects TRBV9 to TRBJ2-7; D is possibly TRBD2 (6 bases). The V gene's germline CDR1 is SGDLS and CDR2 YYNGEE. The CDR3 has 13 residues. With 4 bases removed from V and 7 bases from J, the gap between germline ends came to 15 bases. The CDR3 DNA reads TGTGCCAGCAGCCCGGAGGGAATGAGGGAGCAGTACTTC. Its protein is CASSPEGMREQYF.

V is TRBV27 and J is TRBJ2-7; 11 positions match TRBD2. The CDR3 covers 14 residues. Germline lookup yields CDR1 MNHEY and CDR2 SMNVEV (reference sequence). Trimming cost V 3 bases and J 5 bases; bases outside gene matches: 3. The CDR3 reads CASSFTSGSHEQYF. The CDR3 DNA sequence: TGTGCCAGCAGTTTCACTAGCGGGAGCCACGAGCAGTACTTC.

The CDR3 coding sequence is TGTGCCAGCAGCGTAGGCGATAGCGGGAGCACCACAGATACGCAGTATTTT. Translating it yields CASSVGDSGSTTDTQYF. This rearrangement joins TRBV9 to TRBJ2-3; 9 positions agree with TRBD2. V was clipped by 0 bases and J by 2 bases; unmatched bases: 7. CDR3 size: 17 residues. Germline V lookup: CDR1 SGDLS, CDR2 YYNGEE.